One sample yielded the 22 T cell receptor beta chains listed below, sequenced in a study of T cell responses to AZD1222 COVID-19 vaccine (dated by TCRdb to about 2021). Taken with the paper, the label for time point translates to: about 28 days (+/-7) after the second vaccine dose. The treatment or condition label, as the study defines it: meningococcal conjugate vaccine given as trial control. The library was produced with the immunoSEQ multiplex PCR assay. TCRdb provides this immuneACCESS table in a form limited to in-frame rearrangements. Some clones are lacking; in checked studies, under half of them reflect an unresolved V gene, and why the rest are absent is not known. Across this sample there are about 190,000 clones, with approximately 90% seen only once. The ten largest clonotypes hold 3.6% of the sample. Here the sequenced sample was peripheral blood, taken 28 days after the second dose of the MenACWY control vaccine. Receptor source: an adult who received the MenACWY meningococcal vaccine as a control.

The V gene is TRBV19, the J gene TRBJ1-1, with D possibly matching TRBD1 (5 bases). V lost 1 base to trimming and J lost 3 bases, with 15 bases between them. The germline V gene encodes CDR1 LNHDA and CDR2 SQIVND (reference sequence). This CDR3 contains 16 residues. The CDR3 bases are TGTGCCAGTAGTATAGTGTGGGGACCTATGCACACTGAAGCTTTCTTT. Translation: CASSIVWGPMHTEAFF.

V is TRBV30 and J is TRBJ2-1, with 11 positions matching TRBD2. The CDR3 consists of 14 residues. Germline assignment: CDR1 GTSNPN and CDR2 SVGIG (reference sequence). V was clipped by 3 bases and J by 7 bases; unmatched bases: 5. Written as DNA, the CDR3 is TGTGCCTGGAGCACGGGACTAGCGGTAAATGAGCAGTTCTTC. Its protein is CAWSTGLAVNEQFF.

This clone occurred a few times. The genes are TRBV5-1 and TRBJ2-7, with 9 bases aligning to TRBD2. Losses at the gene ends were 4 bases for V and 6 bases for J; bases not matched to a gene: 8. This CDR3 has 14 amino acids. The germline V gene encodes CDR1 SGHRS and CDR2 YFSETQ. CDR3 sequence reads: CASSSPGLAGEQYF. The CDR3 DNA reads TGCGCCAGCAGCAGTCCGGGACTAGCTGGCGAGCAGTACTTC.

The chain is built from TRBV19 and TRBJ1-2; 7 bases match TRBD1. The ends lost 7 bases at V and 5 bases at J; junction bases unmatched: 10. The germline gives CDR1 LNHDA, CDR2 SQIVND (reference sequence). There are 14 residues in the CDR3. CDR3 residues: CASTDTGAVYGYTF. The CDR3 nucleotides read TGTGCCAGTACGGACACAGGGGCGGTGTATGGCTACACCTTC.

The chain is built from TRBV10-3 and TRBJ1-4; TRBD1 agrees at 10 bases. This CDR3 has 13 residues. Unmatched junction bases numbered 1, after V lost 8 bases and J lost 4 bases. Germline assignment: CDR1 ENHRY and CDR2 SYGVKD. CDR3 sequence: CAIGQGGNEKLFF. The DNA for the CDR3 is TGTGCCATCGGACAGGGGGGTAATGAAAAACTGTTTTTT.

The chain carries TRBV27 and TRBJ2-1; D is ambiguous. V was cut by 2 bases and J by 9 bases, with 14 bases left in between. The V gene's germline CDR1 is MNHEY and CDR2 SMNVEV (reference sequence). This CDR3 comprises 14 residues. This CDR3 is CASSLIWSVGEQFF. The DNA for the CDR3 is TGTGCCAGCAGTTTAATTTGGTCTGTCGGTGAGCAGTTCTTC.

The rearrangement links TRBV7-6 to TRBJ2-3; 10 bases are shared with TRBD2. This CDR3 has 15 amino acids. Losses at the gene ends were 3 bases for V and 2 bases for J; bases not matched to a gene: 2. From germline, CDR1 is SGHVS and CDR2 FNYEAQ. CDR3 residues: CASSFGLADTDTQYF. The CDR3 nucleotides are TGTGCCAGCAGCTTTGGACTAGCGGACACAGATACGCAGTATTTT.

The chain joins TRBV28 to TRBJ2-1, with 10 bases that match TRBD1. Germline V lookup: CDR1 MDHEN, CDR2 SYDVKM. CDR3 length: 15 amino acids. V lost 4 bases and J lost 7; bases outside the gene matches: 7. The CDR3 coding sequence is TGTGCCAGCAGTTACCTTGGGGACAGGGGAAATGAGCAGTTCTTC. It yields the protein CASSYLGDRGNEQFF.

This clone was observed a few times. The chain couples TRBV7-8 to TRBJ2-7, with TRBD2 matching over 7 bases. The trim removed 5 bases at V and 2 bases at J, leaving 18 bases unmatched. This CDR3 is built from 18 residues. Germline V gene sequence: CDR1 SGHVS, CDR2 FQNEAQ. The DNA for the CDR3 is TGTGCCAGCAGCCCCTATAGGCGGGGGATCGTTCCTACCTACGAGCAGTACTTC. This sequence encodes CASSPYRRGIVPTYEQYF.

This clone has just one count. This rearrangement joins TRBV6-4 to TRBJ1-2; D gene unclear. From germline, CDR1 is MRHNA and CDR2 SNTAGT. This CDR3 spans 14 amino acids. V was trimmed by 6 bases and J by 0 bases, leaving 11 bases between them. CDR3 residues: CASSQTATNYGYTF. In nucleotides, the CDR3 is TGTGCCAGCAGCCAGACGGCGACTAACTATGGCTACACCTTC.

The chain joins TRBV6-5 to TRBJ1-6; D unclear. This CDR3 is 14 amino acids long. Germline V gives CDR1 MNHEY, CDR2 SVGAGI. Between the trimmed V and J ends, which lost 8 bases and 5 bases, there was a span of 13 bases. CDR3 residues: CASRAQVHNSPLHF. CDR3 in DNA: TGTGCCAGCCGGGCCCAGGTCCATAATTCACCCCTCCACTTT.

V usage is TRBV7-3 and J usage is TRBJ2-2; 12 positions agree with TRBD1. V shed 5 bases and J 6 bases; nucleotides not matched to a gene: 16. The length of the CDR3 is 19 residues. CDR1 and CDR2 (germline): SGHTA, FQGTGA. The CDR3, as DNA: TGTGCCAGCAGCCCACCTCAAGTTCCGGGACAGGGGGCCGCCGGGGAGCTGTTTTTT. Its translation is CASSPPQVPGQGAAGELFF.

The chain combines TRBV28 with TRBJ1-1, with D tentatively TRBD1 (6 bases). Germline V gene lookup returns CDR1 MDHEN and CDR2 SYDVKM. The V end was cut by 6 bases, the J end by 4 bases, with 12 bases between. The CDR3 length is 13 residues. Here the CDR3 reads CASRRGGATEAFF. In nucleotides, the CDR3 is TGTGCCAGCAGACGAGGGGGGGCCACTGAAGCTTTCTTT.

This chain uses TRBV24-1 with TRBJ2-2; D uncertain. CDR3 length equals 15 residues. The germline V gene encodes CDR1 KGHDR and CDR2 SFDVKD. Trimming took 7 bases from V and 4 from J, leaving 15 bases between them. CDR3 sequence reads: CATSDGRVGTGELFF. CDR3 DNA: TGTGCCACCAGCGATGGTAGGGTAGGCACCGGGGAGCTGTTTTTT.

This clone has just one count. This chain links TRBV7-3 with TRBJ2-1, with TRBD2 matching 12 bases. The V gene end was trimmed by 0 bases and the J gene end by 0 bases; junction bases not matched to a gene: 3. This CDR3 has 18 amino acids. The germline V gene has CDR1 SGHTA and CDR2 FQGTGA. This CDR3 reads CASSLTGLAGSSYNEQFF. In DNA form, the CDR3 reads TGTGCCAGCAGCTTAACTGGACTAGCGGGGAGCTCCTACAATGAGCAGTTCTTC.

This clone was counted once. This rearrangement joins TRBV9 to TRBJ1-2, with D maybe TRBD1 (6 bases). V shed 3 bases and J shed 3 bases, with 12 bases lying between them. The CDR3 has 14 amino acids. Per the germline V gene, CDR1 is SGDLS and CDR2 is YYNGEE. The DNA of the CDR3 is TGTGCCAGCAGCGGCTTCGAGGGGGACTATGGCTACACCTTC. Its protein product is CASSGFEGDYGYTF.

The chain is built from TRBV7-3 and TRBJ1-1; 9 bases fit TRBD1. V lost 6 bases and J lost 1; bases outside the gene matches: 9. The CDR3 totals 16 residues. CDR1 is SGHTA, CDR2 FQGTGA, per germline. The CDR3 DNA sequence: TGTGCCAGCAGTAGGGGACAGGGCTACGGGAACACTGAAGCTTTCTTT. This encodes CASSRGQGYGNTEAFF.

This clone has just one count. The V and J genes are TRBV27 and TRBJ1-1; no definite D call. The CDR3 spans 14 residues. V was trimmed by 3 bases and J by 3 bases, leaving 11 bases between them. Germline V lookup: CDR1 MNHEY, CDR2 SMNVEV (reference sequence). The CDR3 loop is CASSFATAYTEAFF. In DNA form, the CDR3 reads TGTGCCAGCAGTTTTGCGACGGCCTACACTGAAGCTTTCTTT.

This clone was seen a single time. This chain joins TRBV29-1 and TRBJ1-2; 7 positions agree with TRBD1. Trimming removed 5 bases from V and 2 bases from J; junction bases left unmatched: 8. The germline V gene encodes CDR1 SQVTM and CDR2 ANQGSEA. The CDR3 is 14 amino acids. CDR3 coding DNA: TGCAGCGTTTTTTCCGGGACAGTGAACTATGGCTACACCTTC. This translates into CSVFSGTVNYGYTF. Together with reference TRBV29-1 and TRBJ1-2, the CDR3 gives the full variable domain: SAVISQKPSRDICQRGTSLTIQCQVDSQVTMMFWYRQQPGQSLTLIATANQGSEATYESGFVIDKFPISRPNLTFSTLTVSNMSPEDSSIYLCSVFSGTVNYGYTFGSGTRLTVV.

V and J are TRBV7-2 and TRBJ2-7; TRBD1 agrees at 8 bases. Germline V gene sequence: CDR1 SGHTA, CDR2 FQGNSA. The trim removed 1 base at V and 5 bases at J, leaving 7 bases unmatched. CDR3 length: 15 amino acids. The CDR3 DNA sequence: TGTGCCAGCAGCTTAGTAAGACAGGGGAAAAACGAGCAGTACTTC. Translated: CASSLVRQGKNEQYF. The full variable domain, in which reference TRBV7-2 and TRBJ2-7 provide the parts outside the CDR3, is GAGVSQSPSNKVTEKGKDVELRCDPISGHTALYWYRQSLGQGLEFLIYFQGNSAPDKSGLPSDRFSAERTGGSVSTLTIQRTQQEDSAVYLCASSLVRQGKNEQYFGPGTRLTVT.

The genes are TRBV3-1 (or the pseudogene TRBV3-2) and TRBJ2-1, with D perhaps assigned TRBD1 or TRBD2 (5 bases each). This CDR3 has 14 amino acids. Trimming took 0 bases from V and 6 from J, leaving 9 bases between them. Germline CDR1 reads LGHDT; CDR2 reads YNNKEL (reference sequence). Written as DNA, the CDR3 is TGTGCCAGCAGCCAAGAGCTGAGGGGCAATGAGCAGTTCTTC. It codes for CASSQELRGNEQFF.

This chain links TRBV9 with TRBJ2-2; TRBD1 might be the D (6 bases). The length of the CDR3 is 15 residues. Germline V gene lookup returns CDR1 SGDLS and CDR2 YYNGEE. Trimming shortened V by 1 base and J by 4 bases, and 11 bases separated the two germline ends. In nucleotides, the CDR3 is TGTGCCAGCAGCGTATCCAGGGGAGCCACCGGGGAGCTGTTTTTT. It translates to CASSVSRGATGELFF.